The clone carrying this TCR beta chain occurred a few times. Its matching antigen is unknown. The data originate from a study of T cell repertoires in cytomegalovirus infection. Study-level information: From public TCR beta signatures came an indication of both CMV infection and matching HLA type. General study results and limits: Using cumulative public TCR beta family frequency, the authors identified those who carried CMV together with the relevant HLA. In two of eight donors, the top clonotype was HLA-C-restricted CMV-specific.

CDR1 and CDR2 (germline): DFQATT, SNEGSKA (reference sequence). V lost 6 bases, J lost 0 bases, and 14 bases lay in between. The CDR3 totals 15 residues. One entry per CDR3 protein results from TCRdb running MiXCR on the reads. The table lists 500,000 to 600,000 distinct CDR3 sequences, about 15% of them singletons, with about 24% in the top ten. This chain connects TRBV20-1 to TRBJ1-4; D ambiguous. The sequencing input was CD8+ T cells from PBMCs. The sequence was obtained from a human donor in good health (CMV status not recorded). Some clones in this sample may be carry-over from other donors' samples. The CDR3 DNA follows: TGCAGTGCCCCGGACCCCGGCGCAACTAATGAAAAACTGTTTTTT. It codes for CSAPDPGATNEKLFF.